A single T cell receptor beta chain is shown here with its context. In the original workflow: Amplifying reference gene primers gave estimates of nucleated cell counts. Libraries were prepared by immunoSEQ multiplex PCR; TCRdb keeps only in-frame clonotypes and omits some of them. V, J and clone size reflect that table, while D and trimming were determined from the DNA. The data hold approximately 200,000 clones, with 87% observed a single time. Germline V gene sequence: CDR1 MDHEN, CDR2 SYDVKM. The CDR3 consists of 15 residues. The germline V and J ends were trimmed by 2 bases and 2 bases, with 10 bases remaining between them. The entry originates in a study of blood T cell repertoires in COVID-19.

The clonotype originates from a man aged 35 to 55 with active or convalescent COVID-19. The chain carries TRBV28 and TRBJ1-5; a possible D gene is TRBD1 (5 bases). Sequences were obtained from peripheral blood. This CDR3 is CASSLGNRRNQPQHF. The CDR3 DNA reads TGTGCCAGCAGTTTAGGAAACAGGCGCAATCAGCCCCAGCATTTT.